The entry below describes one T cell receptor (beta chain). Its antigen is as yet unknown. The data were obtained in a study of T-cell memory formation after mild COVID-19. J gave up 3 bases and V 4 bases, and 17 bases lay outside the gene matches. The CDR3 is 18 residues long. Germline V gives CDR1 SGHDT, CDR2 YYEEEE. In TCRdb, the 5' RACE reads were re-called with MiXCR into one record per CDR3 protein. Found here are about 400,000 distinct CDR3 sequences, 23% of them singletons; the top ten hold about an eighth. Study-wide results and limits: SARS-CoV-2 specificity was not confirmed for second-wave clones peaking on day 37.

The sequence came from an adult woman who had mild COVID-19 (a few samples of this study predate the infection). Cell type and time point are not known. Sequenced input: PBMCs or a T cell subset sorted from them (not recorded which). This rearrangement joins TRBV5-6 to TRBJ1-1, with 8 bases matching TRBD1. The CDR3: CASSRTTGVLPGDTEAFF. The CDR3 nucleotides are TGTGCCAGCAGCCGGACGACAGGGGTGCTACCGGGGGACACTGAAGCTTTCTTT.